The source of this T cell receptor beta chain is a study of blood T cells in healthy people across ages. Germline CDR1 and CDR2: LGHDT and YNNKEL (reference sequence). The ends were cut back, 5 bases at V and 6 bases at J, with 14 bases in the middle. The CDR3 is 14 residues long. Primed by a sample-barcoded 5' primer and a J-beta primer mix, a second PCR proceeded for about 6 to 11 cycles. MiXCR, run by TCRdb on the 5' RACE reads, gives a single entry per CDR3 protein. Among fewer than 1,200,000 distinct CDR3 sequences listed, under 30% were seen once. Total RNA was isolated from each sample in quantities of at least 6 micrograms. These data also formed part of another study, on T cells of mothers and their children.

This TCR derives from a girl aged 2 to 10 in good health. The chain is built from TRBV3-1 and TRBJ2-4; perhaps D is TRBD1 or TRBD2 (5 bases each). The sequenced sample was blood. The CDR3 nucleotides are TGTGCCAGCAGCGGGGACCCGACAGTAAACATTCAGTACTTC. This gives the protein CASSGDPTVNIQYF. Full variable domain (missing parts from reference TRBV3-1 and TRBJ2-4): DTAVSQTPKYLVTQMGNDKSIKCEQNLGHDTMYWYKQDSKKFLKIMFSYNNKELIINETVPNRFSPKSPDKAHLNLHINSLELGDSAVYFCASSGDPTVNIQYFGAGTRLSVL.